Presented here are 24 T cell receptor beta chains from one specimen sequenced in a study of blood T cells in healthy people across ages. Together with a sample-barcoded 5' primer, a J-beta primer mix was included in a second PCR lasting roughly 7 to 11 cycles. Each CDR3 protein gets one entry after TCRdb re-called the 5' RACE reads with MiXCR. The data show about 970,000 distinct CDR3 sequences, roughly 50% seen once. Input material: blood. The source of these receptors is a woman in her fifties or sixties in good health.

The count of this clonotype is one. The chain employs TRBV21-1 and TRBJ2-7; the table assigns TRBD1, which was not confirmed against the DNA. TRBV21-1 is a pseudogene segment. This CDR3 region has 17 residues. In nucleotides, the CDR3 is TGTGCCAGCAGCAAAGTCATAACACAGGCTAACTCCTACGAGCAGTACTTC. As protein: CASSKVITQANSYEQYF.

This CDR3 is CASSLVLLAGDVETQYF. In DNA, the CDR3 is TGTGCCAGCAGTTTAGTCTTACTAGCGGGAGATGTAGAGACCCAGTACTTC. The chain couples TRBV28 to TRBJ2-5; 11 nucleotides align to TRBD2. From germline, CDR1 is MDHEN and CDR2 SYDVKM. The CDR3 spans 17 residues. Unmatched junction bases numbered 9, after V lost 2 bases and J lost 4 bases.

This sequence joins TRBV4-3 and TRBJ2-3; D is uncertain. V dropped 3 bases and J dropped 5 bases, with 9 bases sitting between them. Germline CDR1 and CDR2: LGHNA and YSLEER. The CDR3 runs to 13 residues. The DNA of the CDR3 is TGCGCCAGCAGCCATGCTAGGGAAGATACGCAGTATTTT. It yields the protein CASSHAREDTQYF.

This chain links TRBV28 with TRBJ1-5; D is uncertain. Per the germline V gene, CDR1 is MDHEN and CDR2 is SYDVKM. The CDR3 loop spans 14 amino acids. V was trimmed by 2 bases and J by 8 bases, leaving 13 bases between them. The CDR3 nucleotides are TGTGCCAGCAGTTTAAGCAATATAATCGAGCCCCAGCATTTT. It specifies CASSLSNIIEPQHF.

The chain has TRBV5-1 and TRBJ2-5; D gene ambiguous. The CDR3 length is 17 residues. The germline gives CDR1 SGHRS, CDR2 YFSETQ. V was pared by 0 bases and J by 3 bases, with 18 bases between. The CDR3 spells CASSLVLGRVSEETQYF. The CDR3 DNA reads TGCGCCAGCAGCTTGGTATTGGGTCGGGTATCGGAAGAGACCCAGTACTTC.

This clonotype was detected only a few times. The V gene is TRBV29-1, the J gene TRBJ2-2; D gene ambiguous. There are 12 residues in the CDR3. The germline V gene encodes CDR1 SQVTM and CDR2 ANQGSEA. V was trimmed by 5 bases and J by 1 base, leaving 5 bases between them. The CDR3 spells CSVTKNTGELFF. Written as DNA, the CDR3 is TGCAGCGTTACTAAGAACACCGGGGAGCTGTTTTTT.

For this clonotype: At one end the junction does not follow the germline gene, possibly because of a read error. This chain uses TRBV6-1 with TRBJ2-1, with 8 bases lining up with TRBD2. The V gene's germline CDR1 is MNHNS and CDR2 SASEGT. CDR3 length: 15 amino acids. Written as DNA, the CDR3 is TGTGCCAGCAGTGAACCGGGACTAGTAAATAATGAGCCGTTCTTC. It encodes CASSEPGLVNNEPFF.

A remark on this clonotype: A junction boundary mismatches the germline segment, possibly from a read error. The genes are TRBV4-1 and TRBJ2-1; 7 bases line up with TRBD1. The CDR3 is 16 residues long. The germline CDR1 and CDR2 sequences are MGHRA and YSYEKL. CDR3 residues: CASSQDLDRLYNEQFF. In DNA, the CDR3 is TGTGCCAGCAGCCAGGATTTGGACAGGCTCTACAATGAGCAGTTCTTC.

CDR3 DNA: TGCGCCAGCGGACGCGAGGGACACCAGAACACTGAAGCTTTCTTT. As protein: CASGREGHQNTEAFF. The chain couples TRBV5-1 to TRBJ1-1; perhaps TRBD1 as D (6 bases). The CDR3 loop spans 15 amino acids. Germline loops: CDR1 SGHRS, CDR2 YFSETQ. V gave up 7 bases and J gave up 1 base, with 17 bases separating them.

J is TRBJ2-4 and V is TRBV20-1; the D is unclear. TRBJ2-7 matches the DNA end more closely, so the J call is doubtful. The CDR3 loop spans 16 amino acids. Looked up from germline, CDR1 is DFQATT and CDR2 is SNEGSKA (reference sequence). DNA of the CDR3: TGCAGTGCTAGAGGAGGCAACAGAGATGGGGTTGACGAGCAGTACTTC. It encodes CSARGGNRDGVDEQYF.

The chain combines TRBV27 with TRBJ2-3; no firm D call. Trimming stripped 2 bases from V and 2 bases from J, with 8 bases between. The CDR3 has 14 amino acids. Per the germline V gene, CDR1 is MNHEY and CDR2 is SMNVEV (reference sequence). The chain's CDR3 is CASSLRRTTDTQYF. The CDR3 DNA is TGTGCCAGCAGTTTACGCCGGACCACAGATACGCAGTATTTT.

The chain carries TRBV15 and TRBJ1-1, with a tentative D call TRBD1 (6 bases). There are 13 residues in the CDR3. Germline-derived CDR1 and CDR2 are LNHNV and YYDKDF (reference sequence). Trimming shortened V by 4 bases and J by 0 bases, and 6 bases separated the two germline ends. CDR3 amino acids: CATSTGVNTEAFF. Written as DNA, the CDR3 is TGTGCCACCAGCACAGGGGTGAACACTGAAGCTTTCTTT.

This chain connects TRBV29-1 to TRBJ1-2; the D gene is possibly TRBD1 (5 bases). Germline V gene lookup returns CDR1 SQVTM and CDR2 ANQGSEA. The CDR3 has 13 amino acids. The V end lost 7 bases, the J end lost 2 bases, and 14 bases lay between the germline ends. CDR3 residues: CSASRGVNYGYTF. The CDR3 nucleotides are TGCAGCGCCTCACGGGGGGTCAACTATGGCTACACCTTC.

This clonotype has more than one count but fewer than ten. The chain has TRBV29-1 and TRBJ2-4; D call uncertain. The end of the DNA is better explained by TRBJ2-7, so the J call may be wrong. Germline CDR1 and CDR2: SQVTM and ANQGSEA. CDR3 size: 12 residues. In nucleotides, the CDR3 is TGCAGCGTCAAAGTTCTGGAACGCGAGCAGTACTTC. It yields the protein CSVKVLEREQYF.

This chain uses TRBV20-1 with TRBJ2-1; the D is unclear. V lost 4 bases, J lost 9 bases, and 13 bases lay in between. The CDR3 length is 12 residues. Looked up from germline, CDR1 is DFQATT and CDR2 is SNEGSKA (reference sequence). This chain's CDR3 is CSATSLEGEQFF. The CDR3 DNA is TGCAGTGCTACCTCCCTAGAAGGTGAGCAGTTCTTC.

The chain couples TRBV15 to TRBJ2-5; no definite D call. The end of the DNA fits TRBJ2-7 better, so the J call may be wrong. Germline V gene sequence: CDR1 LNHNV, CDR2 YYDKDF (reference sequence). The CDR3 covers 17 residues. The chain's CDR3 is CATSGRNRAGKFYEQYF. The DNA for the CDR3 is TGTGCCACCAGCGGCCGAAATCGGGCAGGTAAATTCTACGAGCAGTACTTC.

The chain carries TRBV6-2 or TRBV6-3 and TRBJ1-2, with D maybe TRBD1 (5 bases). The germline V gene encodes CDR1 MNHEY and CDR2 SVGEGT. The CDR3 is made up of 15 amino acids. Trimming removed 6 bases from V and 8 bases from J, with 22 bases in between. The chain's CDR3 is CASRHSGQRGRGYTF. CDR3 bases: TGTGCCAGCAGACACTCCGGACAACGGGGACGGGGCTACACCTTC.

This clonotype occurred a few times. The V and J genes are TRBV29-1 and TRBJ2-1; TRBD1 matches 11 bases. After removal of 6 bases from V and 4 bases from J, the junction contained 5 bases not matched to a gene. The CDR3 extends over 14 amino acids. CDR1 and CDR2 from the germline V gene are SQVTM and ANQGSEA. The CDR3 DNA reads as TGCAGCGTGAGGGGACAGGGGGATTACAATGAGCAGTTCTTC. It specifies CSVRGQGDYNEQFF.

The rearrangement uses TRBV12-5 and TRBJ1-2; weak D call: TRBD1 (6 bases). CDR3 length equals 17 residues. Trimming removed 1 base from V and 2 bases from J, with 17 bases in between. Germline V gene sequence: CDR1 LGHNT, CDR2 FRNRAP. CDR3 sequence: CASGLDMRTAPNYGYTF. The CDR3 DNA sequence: TGTGCTAGTGGTTTGGATATGCGGACAGCACCCAACTATGGCTACACCTTC.

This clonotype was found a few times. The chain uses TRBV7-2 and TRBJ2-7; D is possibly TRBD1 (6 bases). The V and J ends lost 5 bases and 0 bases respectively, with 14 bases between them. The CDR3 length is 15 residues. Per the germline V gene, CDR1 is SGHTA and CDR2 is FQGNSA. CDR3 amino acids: CASSGIRGVSYEQYF. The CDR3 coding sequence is TGTGCCAGCAGCGGAATCAGGGGCGTCTCCTACGAGCAGTACTTC.

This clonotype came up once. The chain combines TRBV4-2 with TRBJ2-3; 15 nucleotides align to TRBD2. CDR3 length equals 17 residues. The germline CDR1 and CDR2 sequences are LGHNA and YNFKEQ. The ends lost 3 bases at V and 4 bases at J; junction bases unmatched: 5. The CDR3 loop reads CASSQGLAGGTADTQYF. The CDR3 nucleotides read TGTGCCAGCAGCCAGGGACTAGCGGGAGGTACAGCAGATACGCAGTATTTT.

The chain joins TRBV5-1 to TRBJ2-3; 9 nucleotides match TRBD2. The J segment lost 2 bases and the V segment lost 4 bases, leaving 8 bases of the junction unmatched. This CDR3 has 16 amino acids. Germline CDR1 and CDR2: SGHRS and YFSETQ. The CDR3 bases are TGCGCCAGCAGCCAAGGGACTAGCAGAAACACAGATACGCAGTATTTT. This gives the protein CASSQGTSRNTDTQYF.

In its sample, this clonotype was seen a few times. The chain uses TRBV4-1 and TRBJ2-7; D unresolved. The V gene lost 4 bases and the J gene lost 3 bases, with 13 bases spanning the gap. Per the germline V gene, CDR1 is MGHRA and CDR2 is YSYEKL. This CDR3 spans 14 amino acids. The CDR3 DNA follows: TGCGCCAGCAGCCTCATCCCCGACGGCTACGAGCAGTACTTC. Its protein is CASSLIPDGYEQYF.

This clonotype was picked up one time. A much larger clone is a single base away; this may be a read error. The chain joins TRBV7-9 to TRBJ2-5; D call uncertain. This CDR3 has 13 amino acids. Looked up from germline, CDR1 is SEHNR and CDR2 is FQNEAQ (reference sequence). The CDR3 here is CASSLDSKEIQYF. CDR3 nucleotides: TGTGCCAGCAGCTTAGACAGCAAAGAGATCCAGTACTTC.